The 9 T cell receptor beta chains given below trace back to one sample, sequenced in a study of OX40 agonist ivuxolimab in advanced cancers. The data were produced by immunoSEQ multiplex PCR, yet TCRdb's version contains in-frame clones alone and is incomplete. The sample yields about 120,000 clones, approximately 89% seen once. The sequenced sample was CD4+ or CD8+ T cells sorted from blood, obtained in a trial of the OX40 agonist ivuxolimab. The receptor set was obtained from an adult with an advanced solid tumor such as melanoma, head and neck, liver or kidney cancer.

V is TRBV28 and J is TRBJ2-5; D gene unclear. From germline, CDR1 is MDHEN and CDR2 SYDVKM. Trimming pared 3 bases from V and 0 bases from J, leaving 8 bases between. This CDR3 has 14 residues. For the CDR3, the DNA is TGTGCCAGCAGTTTCTTCACGTACCAAGAGACCCAGTACTTC. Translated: CASSFFTYQETQYF.

Here the CDR3 DNA reads TGTGCCAGCAGCTTAGTTATCGCGGAGACCCAGTACTTC. It encodes CASSLVIAETQYF. The chain carries TRBV7-2 and TRBJ2-5; D unclear. The germline V and J ends were trimmed by 1 base and 5 bases, with 8 bases remaining between them. CDR1 is SGHTA and CDR2 is FQGNSA in the germline V gene. The CDR3 extends over 13 amino acids.

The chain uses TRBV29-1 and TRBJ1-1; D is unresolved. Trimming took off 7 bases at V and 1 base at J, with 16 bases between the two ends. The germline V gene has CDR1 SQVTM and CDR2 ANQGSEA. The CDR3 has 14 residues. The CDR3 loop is CSASRTVENTEAFF. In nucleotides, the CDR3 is TGCAGCGCCTCCCGTACAGTGGAGAACACTGAAGCTTTCTTT.

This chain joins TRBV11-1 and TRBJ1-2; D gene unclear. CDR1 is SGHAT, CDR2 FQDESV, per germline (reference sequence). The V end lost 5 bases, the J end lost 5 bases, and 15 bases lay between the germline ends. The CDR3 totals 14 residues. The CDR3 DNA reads TGTGCCAGCAGCCGTTCCGACACTCAGTATGGCTACACCTTC. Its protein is CASSRSDTQYGYTF.

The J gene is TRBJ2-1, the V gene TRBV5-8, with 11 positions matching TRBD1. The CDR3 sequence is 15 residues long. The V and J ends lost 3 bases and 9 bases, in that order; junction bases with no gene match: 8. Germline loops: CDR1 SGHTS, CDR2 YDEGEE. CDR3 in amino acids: CASSSRDRGLVEQFF. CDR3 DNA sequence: TGTGCCAGCAGCTCCCGGGACAGGGGGTTGGTTGAGCAGTTCTTC.

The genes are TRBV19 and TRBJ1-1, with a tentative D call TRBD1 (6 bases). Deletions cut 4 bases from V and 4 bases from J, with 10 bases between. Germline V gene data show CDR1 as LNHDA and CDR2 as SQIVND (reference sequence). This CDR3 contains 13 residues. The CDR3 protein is CASSTTGPTEAFF. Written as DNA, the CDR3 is TGTGCCAGTAGTACCACAGGGCCCACTGAAGCTTTCTTT.

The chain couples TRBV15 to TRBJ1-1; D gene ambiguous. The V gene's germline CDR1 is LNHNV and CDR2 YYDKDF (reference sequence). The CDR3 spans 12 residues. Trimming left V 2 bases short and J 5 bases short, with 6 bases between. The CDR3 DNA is TGTGCCACCAGCAGATCACTTACTGAAGCTTTCTTT. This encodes CATSRSLTEAFF.

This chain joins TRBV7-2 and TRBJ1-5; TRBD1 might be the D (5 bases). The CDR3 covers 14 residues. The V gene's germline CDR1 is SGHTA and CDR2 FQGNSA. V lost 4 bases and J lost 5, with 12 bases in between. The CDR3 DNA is TGTGCCAGCAGCTCGGACACGGCCTATCAGCCCCAGCATTTT. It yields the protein CASSSDTAYQPQHF.

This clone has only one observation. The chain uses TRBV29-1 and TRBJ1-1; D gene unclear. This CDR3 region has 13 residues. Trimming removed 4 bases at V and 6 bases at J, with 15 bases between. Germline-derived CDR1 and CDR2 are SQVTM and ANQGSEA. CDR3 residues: CSVVGQLGSEAFF. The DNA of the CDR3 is TGCAGCGTTGTCGGTCAGTTGGGTTCTGAAGCTTTCTTT.